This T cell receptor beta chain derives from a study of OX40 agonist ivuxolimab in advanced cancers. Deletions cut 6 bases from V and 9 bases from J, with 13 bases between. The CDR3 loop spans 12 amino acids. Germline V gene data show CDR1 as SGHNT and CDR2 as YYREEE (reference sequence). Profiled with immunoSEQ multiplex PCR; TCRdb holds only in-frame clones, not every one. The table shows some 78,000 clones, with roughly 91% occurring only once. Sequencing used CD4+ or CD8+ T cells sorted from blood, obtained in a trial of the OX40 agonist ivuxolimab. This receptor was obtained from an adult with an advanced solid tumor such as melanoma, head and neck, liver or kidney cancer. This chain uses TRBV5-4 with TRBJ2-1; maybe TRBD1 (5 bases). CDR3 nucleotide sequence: TGTGCCAGCAAGCTCAGGGCCGGTGAGCAGTTCTTC. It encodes CASKLRAGEQFF.